Below, 3 T cell receptor beta chains from the same sample are listed, as sequenced in a study of blood T cells in healthy people across ages. Through a sample-barcoded 5' primer and a J-beta primer mix, a second PCR was run for roughly 7 to 11 cycles. TCRdb reprocessed the 5' RACE reads with MiXCR, giving one entry per CDR3 protein. This sample has under 1 million distinct CDR3 sequences, with around 45% found just once. Material for sequencing was blood. These receptor sequences come from a man aged 55 to 70 in good health.

Many counts were recorded for this clonotype. The rearrangement links TRBV7-9 to TRBJ2-1; 10 nucleotides line up with TRBD1. The J segment lost 0 bases and the V segment lost 2 bases, leaving 1 base of the junction unmatched. In germline, CDR1 is SEHNR, CDR2 FQNEAQ (reference sequence). The CDR3 spans 16 residues. CDR3 in DNA: TGTGCCAGCAGCTTACGACAGGGGGCCTCCTACAATGAGCAGTTCTTC. This translates into CASSLRQGASYNEQFF. Full variable domain (missing parts from reference TRBV7-9 and TRBJ2-1): DTGVSQNPRHKITKRGQNVTFRCDPISEHNRLYWYRQTLGQGPEFLTYFQNEAQLEKSRLLSDRFSAERPKGSFSTLEIQRTEQGDSAMYLCASSLRQGASYNEQFFGPGTRLTVL.

In regard to this clonotype: A much larger clone sits a single nucleotide away, making a read error possible. This rearrangement joins TRBV7-9 to TRBJ2-4, with 9 bases lining up with TRBD2. The J call is uncertain, as TRBJ2-7 better fits the DNA end. The CDR3 consists of 14 residues. Germline V gene lookup returns CDR1 SEHNR and CDR2 FQNEAQ (reference sequence). The CDR3 loop is CANSFLAGMNEQYF. The CDR3 DNA sequence: TGTGCCAACAGCTTTCTAGCGGGGATGAACGAGCAGTACTTC.

J is TRBJ2-1 and V is TRBV12-5, with D possibly being TRBD1 or TRBD2 (5 bases each). The germline V gene encodes CDR1 LGHNT and CDR2 FRNRAP. CDR3 size: 15 residues. Trimming took off 8 bases at V and 15 bases at J, with 29 bases between the two ends. CDR3 nucleotide sequence: TGTGCTAGTACATCGGTCCAACGGTGGGACCTAGGTCTGTTCTTC. This translates into CASTSVQRWDLGLFF.